This record looks at one TCR beta chain sequence and its context. This CDR3 has 12 residues. With 7 bases removed from V and 8 bases from J, the gap between germline ends came to 14 bases. This sample was taken from a study of blood T cell repertoires in COVID-19. Across the whole study: The study drew acute and convalescent COVID-19 samples from the United States, Italy and Spain. Nucleic acid was either cDNA or gDNA, and it came from T cells, B-cell-depleted T cells, or PBMCs.

Authors' analysis steps: Amplifying reference gene primers gave estimates of nucleated cell counts. The method was immunoSEQ multiplex PCR; TCRdb's version includes in-frame clones alone and lacks a portion of them. The DNA gave D and trimming, while V, J and clone size come from that table. This repertoire shows about 260,000 clones, about nine tenths found once; its top ten account for roughly 2%. The sequenced sample was peripheral blood. The V call is TRBV12-3 or TRBV12-4, the J call TRBJ1-2; weak D call: TRBD1 (5 bases). This clonotype was obtained from a woman aged 50 to 65 who had recovered from COVID-19. For the CDR3, the DNA is TGTGCCAGCACCCTTACAGGAGGGGGCTACACCTTC. Amino acids: CASTLTGGGYTF.